One and the same sample provided the 20 T cell receptor beta chains below, sequenced in a study of shared clonotypes between healthy human individuals. Some clones are missing from TCRdb's copy, which holds only in-frame ones; the method was immunoSEQ multiplex PCR. This sample carries roughly 890,000 clones, over 90% of them seen once, and the ten largest clones take 24%. Only CD45RO-negative cells positively selected for CCR7 counted as naive CD8 cells, so terminally differentiated effector memory CD45RA+ cells were excluded. Material for sequencing was naive CD8+ T cells sorted from blood. These receptors were obtained from a man under 40 in good health.

The rearrangement joins TRBV29-1 to TRBJ2-7, with a possible D match to TRBD2 (5 bases). The germline CDR1 and CDR2 sequences are SQVTM and ANQGSEA. V gave up 5 bases and J gave up 3 bases, with 11 bases separating them. The CDR3 has 12 amino acids. The DNA for the CDR3 is TGCAGCGTTATACTAGGACTCTACGAGCAGTACTTC. It translates to CSVILGLYEQYF.

The CDR3 loop is CSVEYGTTNEQFF. CDR3 nucleotides: TGCAGCGTTGAATACGGGACCACCAATGAGCAGTTCTTC. The chain employs TRBV29-1 and TRBJ2-1; perhaps D is TRBD1 or TRBD2 (5 bases each). CDR1 and CDR2 from the germline V gene are SQVTM and ANQGSEA. The CDR3 is made up of 13 amino acids. The germline V and J ends were trimmed by 2 bases and 6 bases, with 11 bases remaining between them.

The chain links TRBV28 to TRBJ1-5, with D uncertain. Germline CDR1 reads MDHEN; CDR2 reads SYDVKM. V was pared by 5 bases and J by 0 bases, with 11 bases between. This CDR3 contains 15 residues. Written as DNA, the CDR3 is TGTGCCAGCAGTAGGGAGGTAGATAGCAATCAGCCCCAGCATTTT. Translation: CASSREVDSNQPQHF.

In DNA form, the CDR3 reads TGTGCCAGCAGTCCCCACTCCCTAGCGGCAGCCTACGAGCAGTACTTC. Translated: CASSPHSLAAAYEQYF. The rearrangement links TRBV27 to TRBJ2-7, with 7 nucleotides matching TRBD2. The length of the CDR3 is 16 residues. After removal of 5 bases from V and 2 bases from J, the junction contained 12 bases not matched to a gene. Germline lookup yields CDR1 MNHEY and CDR2 SMNVEV (reference sequence).

The chain has TRBV27 and TRBJ2-7; 8 bases map to TRBD2. Trimming removed 8 bases from V and 0 bases from J; junction bases left unmatched: 24. The CDR3 runs to 20 residues. Germline V gene lookup returns CDR1 MNHEY and CDR2 SMNVEV (reference sequence). The CDR3: CASGPNPLAEDPYHSYEQYF. The CDR3 DNA reads as TGTGCCAGCGGCCCCAATCCACTAGCGGAAGACCCTTACCACTCCTACGAGCAGTACTTC.

The chain couples TRBV20-1 to TRBJ1-1, with D unclear. CDR1 DFQATT and CDR2 SNEGSKA come from the germline V gene (reference sequence). Trimming left V 8 bases short and J 3 bases short, with 10 bases between. This CDR3 region has 11 residues. CDR3 protein: CSRSNYTEAFF. In nucleotides, the CDR3 is TGCAGTAGATCCAACTACACTGAAGCTTTCTTT.

The chain joins TRBV28 to TRBJ2-3; 15 bases agree with TRBD2. Losses at the gene ends were 4 bases for V and 4 bases for J; bases not matched to a gene: 21. CDR3 size: 22 residues. In germline, CDR1 is MDHEN, CDR2 SYDVKM. The CDR3 DNA reads TGTGCCAGCAGTTCCTCGGTCTCCGGGACTAGCGGGAGGCCCAGACAGCCAGATACGCAGTATTTT. This codes for CASSSSVSGTSGRPRQPDTQYF.

This chain joins TRBV27 and TRBJ2-7; a possible D gene is TRBD2 (5 bases). The length of the CDR3 is 14 residues. CDR1 MNHEY and CDR2 SMNVEV come from the germline V gene (reference sequence). The V end was cut by 3 bases, the J end by 5 bases, with 14 bases between. Here the CDR3 reads CASSLQTRIDEQYF. CDR3 DNA sequence: TGTGCCAGCAGTTTGCAAACTAGAATCGACGAGCAGTACTTC.

The V call is TRBV4-3, the J call TRBJ2-5, with a weak D call TRBD1 (5 bases). Germline V gives CDR1 LGHNA, CDR2 YSLEER. V dropped 2 bases and J dropped 4 bases, with 14 bases sitting between them. There are 15 residues in the CDR3. This CDR3 is CASSQQERGRETQYF. Here the CDR3 DNA reads TGCGCCAGCAGCCAACAGGAAAGGGGCCGAGAGACCCAGTACTTC.

This chain links TRBV4-3 with TRBJ2-5; possible D gene TRBD2, 5 bases. The CDR3 spans 13 residues. Between the trimmed V and J ends, which lost 4 bases and 1 base, there was a span of 7 bases. CDR1 is LGHNA, CDR2 YSLEER, per germline. CDR3 sequence reads: CASSPSGQETQYF. The CDR3 nucleotides read TGCGCCAGCAGCCCAAGCGGCCAAGAGACCCAGTACTTC.

Here the CDR3 DNA reads TGTGCCAGCAGCCCCCTCGGCGTAGATACGCAGTATTTT. It specifies CASSPLGVDTQYF. The J gene is TRBJ2-3, the V gene TRBV7-9; D remains unclear. The CDR3 is 13 amino acids. Germline V CDR1 and CDR2: SEHNR, FQNEAQ (reference sequence). The V and J ends lost 5 bases and 5 bases respectively, with 11 bases between them.

The J gene is TRBJ2-5, the V gene TRBV27; no reliable D call. The CDR3 contains 14 residues. V lost 5 bases to trimming and J lost 5 bases, with 15 bases between them. Germline V gene data show CDR1 as MNHEY and CDR2 as SMNVEV (reference sequence). CDR3 region: CASSTILQRETQYF. The CDR3 coding sequence is TGTGCCAGCAGTACGATTCTCCAACGGGAGACCCAGTACTTC.

Note on this clone: This CDR3 is also generated by other DNA sequences in the sample. The chain is built from TRBV7-6 and TRBJ2-7, with TRBD1 identical over 9 bases. This CDR3 spans 14 amino acids. Trimming removed 5 bases from V and 1 base from J; junction bases left unmatched: 3. Germline V CDR1 and CDR2: SGHVS, FNYEAQ. The CDR3 protein is CASSLGTGSYEQYF. For the CDR3, the DNA is TGTGCCAGCAGCCTCGGGACAGGGTCCTACGAGCAGTACTTC. Based on the CDR3 plus reference TRBV7-6 and TRBJ2-7, the full variable domain is GAGVSQSPRYKVTKRGQDVALRCDPISGHVSLYWYRQALGQGPEFLTYFNYEAQQDKSGLPNDRFSAERPEGSISTLTIQRTEQRDSAMYRCASSLGTGSYEQYFGPGTRLTVT.

The chain couples TRBV18 to TRBJ1-2; D is perhaps TRBD1 (6 bases). Trimming removed 1 base at V and 4 bases at J, with 25 bases between. CDR3 length: 19 amino acids. Germline lookup yields CDR1 KGHSH and CDR2 LQKENI. This CDR3 is CASSPLGASRDTIPYGYTF. The CDR3 DNA reads TGTGCCAGCTCACCACTAGGAGCGTCCCGGGACACTATCCCCTATGGCTACACCTTC.

The J gene is TRBJ1-1, the V gene TRBV28, with 10 bases that match TRBD1. The CDR3 is made up of 18 amino acids. V shed 1 base, J shed 8 bases, and the junction held 16 bases outside the gene matches. Germline V gives CDR1 MDHEN, CDR2 SYDVKM. In DNA, the CDR3 is TGTGCCAGCAGTTTATCCGGTTTCCGGCGGGACAGGGGATTAGAAGCTTTCTTT. It encodes CASSLSGFRRDRGLEAFF.

J is TRBJ2-3 and V is TRBV7-3; 15 bases are shared with TRBD2. CDR3 length: 15 residues. Germline V gene lookup returns CDR1 SGHTA and CDR2 FQGTGA. V shed 8 bases and J 5 bases; nucleotides not matched to a gene: 5. CDR3: CASPPGLAGGDTQYF. In nucleotides, the CDR3 is TGTGCCAGCCCCCCGGGACTAGCGGGAGGAGATACGCAGTATTTT. The variable domain in full, with the rest retrieved from reference TRBV7-3 and TRBJ2-3, is GAGVSQTPSNKVTEKGKYVELRCDPISGHTALYWYRQSLGQGPEFLIYFQGTGAADDSGLPNDRFFAVRPEGSVSTLKIQRTERGDSAVYLCASPPGLAGGDTQYFGPGTRLTVL.

The V gene is TRBV19, the J gene TRBJ2-1; D unresolved. Germline V CDR1 and CDR2: LNHDA, SQIVND (reference sequence). CDR3 length: 15 residues. Trimming took 6 bases from V and 9 from J, leaving 21 bases between them. The CDR3 loop is CASSLFPTPYGEQFF. The CDR3 coding sequence is TGTGCCAGTAGCCTCTTCCCCACCCCCTATGGTGAGCAGTTCTTC.

This chain joins TRBV27 and TRBJ2-7, with D perhaps being TRBD1 or TRBD2 (5 bases each). CDR3 size: 11 residues. Germline lookup yields CDR1 MNHEY and CDR2 SMNVEV (reference sequence). V lost 5 bases, J lost 6 bases, and 8 bases lay in between. CDR3 loop: CASSIGGEQYF. CDR3 DNA: TGTGCCAGCAGTATTGGGGGCGAGCAGTACTTC.

The chain has TRBV4-1 and TRBJ1-4; D is perhaps TRBD1 (5 bases). The CDR3 runs 17 residues. Trimming cost V 4 bases and J 0 bases, with 15 bases left between them. From germline, CDR1 is MGHRA and CDR2 YSYEKL. CDR3 DNA sequence: TGCGCCAGCAGCCCCAGAGGACAAGGAGCAACTAATGAAAAACTGTTTTTT. This gives the protein CASSPRGQGATNEKLFF.

The chain employs TRBV11-2 and TRBJ2-3, with D possibly matching TRBD1 (6 bases). The germline gives CDR1 SGHAT, CDR2 FQNNGV. The CDR3 is 15 amino acids. Trimming removed 5 bases at V and 5 bases at J, with 17 bases between. The CDR3 is CASSMGASDGDTQYF. The CDR3 DNA reads TGTGCCAGCAGCATGGGGGCCTCCGATGGAGATACGCAGTATTTT.